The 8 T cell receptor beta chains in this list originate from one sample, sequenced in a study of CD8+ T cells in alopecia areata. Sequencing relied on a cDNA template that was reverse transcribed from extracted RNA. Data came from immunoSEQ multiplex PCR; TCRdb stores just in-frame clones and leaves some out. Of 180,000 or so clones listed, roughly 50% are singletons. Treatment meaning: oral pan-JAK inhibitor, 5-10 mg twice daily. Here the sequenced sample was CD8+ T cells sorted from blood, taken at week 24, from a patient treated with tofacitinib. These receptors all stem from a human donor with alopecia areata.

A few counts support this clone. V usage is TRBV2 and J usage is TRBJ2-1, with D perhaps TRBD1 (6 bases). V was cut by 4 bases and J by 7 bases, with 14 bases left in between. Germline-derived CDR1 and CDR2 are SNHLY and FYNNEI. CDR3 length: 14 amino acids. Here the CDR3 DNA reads TGTGCCAGCAGTGGCGGTGAAAGGGGGAATGAGCAGTTCTTC. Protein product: CASSGGERGNEQFF.

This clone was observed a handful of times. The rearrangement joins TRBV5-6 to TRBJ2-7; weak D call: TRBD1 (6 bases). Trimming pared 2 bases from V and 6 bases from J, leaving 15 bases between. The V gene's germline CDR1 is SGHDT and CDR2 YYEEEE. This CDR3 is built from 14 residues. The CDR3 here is CASSFDRTLGEQYF. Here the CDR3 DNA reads TGTGCCAGCAGCTTCGACAGGACCCTGGGCGAGCAGTACTTC.

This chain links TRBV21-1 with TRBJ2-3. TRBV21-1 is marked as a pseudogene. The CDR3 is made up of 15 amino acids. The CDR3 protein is CASSKEDLPTDTQYF. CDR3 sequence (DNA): TGTGCCAGCAGCAAAGAGGATCTACCCACAGATACGCAGTATTTT.

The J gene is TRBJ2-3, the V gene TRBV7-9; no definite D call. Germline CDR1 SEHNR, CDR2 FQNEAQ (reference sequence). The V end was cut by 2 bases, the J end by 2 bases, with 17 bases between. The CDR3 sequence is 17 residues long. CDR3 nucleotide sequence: TGTGCCAGCAGCTTACCCCCGGACGGACGATACACAGATACGCAGTATTTT. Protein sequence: CASSLPPDGRYTDTQYF.

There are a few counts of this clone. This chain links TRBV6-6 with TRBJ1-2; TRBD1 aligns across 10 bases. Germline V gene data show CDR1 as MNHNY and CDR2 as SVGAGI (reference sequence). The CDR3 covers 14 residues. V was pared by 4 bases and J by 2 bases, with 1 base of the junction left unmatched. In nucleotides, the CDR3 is TGTGCCAGCAGTTCGACAGGGGGCAACTATGGCTACACCTTC. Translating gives CASSSTGGNYGYTF.

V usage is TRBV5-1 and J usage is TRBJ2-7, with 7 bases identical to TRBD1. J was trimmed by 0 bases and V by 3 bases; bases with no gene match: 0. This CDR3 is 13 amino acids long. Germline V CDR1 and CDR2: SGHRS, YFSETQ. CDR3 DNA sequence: TGCGCCAGCAGCTGGGACAGCTCCTACGAGCAGTACTTC. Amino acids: CASSWDSSYEQYF.

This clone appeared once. This CDR3 is CASSHGSSASYEQYF. In DNA, the CDR3 is TGCGCCAGCAGCCATGGGTCAAGCGCGTCCTACGAGCAGTACTTC. The chain recombines TRBV4-1 with TRBJ2-5, with D unclear. The DNA matches TRBJ2-7 better at its end, which makes the J call doubtful. Per the germline V gene, CDR1 is MGHRA and CDR2 is YSYEKL. The CDR3 contains 15 residues.

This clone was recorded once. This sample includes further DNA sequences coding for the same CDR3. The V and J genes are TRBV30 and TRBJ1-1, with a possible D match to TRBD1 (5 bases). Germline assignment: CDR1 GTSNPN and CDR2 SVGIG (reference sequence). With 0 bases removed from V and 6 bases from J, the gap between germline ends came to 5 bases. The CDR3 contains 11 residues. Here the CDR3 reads CAWSVGAEAFF. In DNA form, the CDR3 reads TGTGCCTGGAGTGTAGGGGCTGAAGCTTTCTTT.